This entry features one T cell receptor beta chain sequence. The length of the CDR3 is 12 residues. Trimming shortened V by 4 bases and J by 6 bases, and 7 bases separated the two germline ends. Germline values: CDR1 MGHDK, CDR2 SYGVNS. This entry is derived from a study of blood T cell repertoires in COVID-19. Across the study: Sites across the United States, Italy and Spain contributed samples from acute and convalescent COVID-19. In each case, the material was cDNA or gDNA derived from T cells, B-cell-depleted T cells, or PBMCs.

In the source study's methods: Amplifying reference gene primers gave estimates of nucleated cell counts. TCRdb's table, derived via immunoSEQ multiplex PCR, lists solely in-frame clones and lacks some. The DNA gave D and trimming, while V, J and clone size come from that table. The sample lists 30,000 to 35,000 clones; roughly four fifths were seen once. Sequenced sample: peripheral blood. The rearrangement joins TRBV25-1 to TRBJ1-5; TRBD1 is a possible D gene (5 bases). The source of this sequence is a man aged 80 or over with active or convalescent COVID-19. The CDR3 nucleotides are TGTGCCAGCAGTGTAGGGGCTCAGCCCCAGCATTTT. Translated, it gives CASSVGAQPQHF.